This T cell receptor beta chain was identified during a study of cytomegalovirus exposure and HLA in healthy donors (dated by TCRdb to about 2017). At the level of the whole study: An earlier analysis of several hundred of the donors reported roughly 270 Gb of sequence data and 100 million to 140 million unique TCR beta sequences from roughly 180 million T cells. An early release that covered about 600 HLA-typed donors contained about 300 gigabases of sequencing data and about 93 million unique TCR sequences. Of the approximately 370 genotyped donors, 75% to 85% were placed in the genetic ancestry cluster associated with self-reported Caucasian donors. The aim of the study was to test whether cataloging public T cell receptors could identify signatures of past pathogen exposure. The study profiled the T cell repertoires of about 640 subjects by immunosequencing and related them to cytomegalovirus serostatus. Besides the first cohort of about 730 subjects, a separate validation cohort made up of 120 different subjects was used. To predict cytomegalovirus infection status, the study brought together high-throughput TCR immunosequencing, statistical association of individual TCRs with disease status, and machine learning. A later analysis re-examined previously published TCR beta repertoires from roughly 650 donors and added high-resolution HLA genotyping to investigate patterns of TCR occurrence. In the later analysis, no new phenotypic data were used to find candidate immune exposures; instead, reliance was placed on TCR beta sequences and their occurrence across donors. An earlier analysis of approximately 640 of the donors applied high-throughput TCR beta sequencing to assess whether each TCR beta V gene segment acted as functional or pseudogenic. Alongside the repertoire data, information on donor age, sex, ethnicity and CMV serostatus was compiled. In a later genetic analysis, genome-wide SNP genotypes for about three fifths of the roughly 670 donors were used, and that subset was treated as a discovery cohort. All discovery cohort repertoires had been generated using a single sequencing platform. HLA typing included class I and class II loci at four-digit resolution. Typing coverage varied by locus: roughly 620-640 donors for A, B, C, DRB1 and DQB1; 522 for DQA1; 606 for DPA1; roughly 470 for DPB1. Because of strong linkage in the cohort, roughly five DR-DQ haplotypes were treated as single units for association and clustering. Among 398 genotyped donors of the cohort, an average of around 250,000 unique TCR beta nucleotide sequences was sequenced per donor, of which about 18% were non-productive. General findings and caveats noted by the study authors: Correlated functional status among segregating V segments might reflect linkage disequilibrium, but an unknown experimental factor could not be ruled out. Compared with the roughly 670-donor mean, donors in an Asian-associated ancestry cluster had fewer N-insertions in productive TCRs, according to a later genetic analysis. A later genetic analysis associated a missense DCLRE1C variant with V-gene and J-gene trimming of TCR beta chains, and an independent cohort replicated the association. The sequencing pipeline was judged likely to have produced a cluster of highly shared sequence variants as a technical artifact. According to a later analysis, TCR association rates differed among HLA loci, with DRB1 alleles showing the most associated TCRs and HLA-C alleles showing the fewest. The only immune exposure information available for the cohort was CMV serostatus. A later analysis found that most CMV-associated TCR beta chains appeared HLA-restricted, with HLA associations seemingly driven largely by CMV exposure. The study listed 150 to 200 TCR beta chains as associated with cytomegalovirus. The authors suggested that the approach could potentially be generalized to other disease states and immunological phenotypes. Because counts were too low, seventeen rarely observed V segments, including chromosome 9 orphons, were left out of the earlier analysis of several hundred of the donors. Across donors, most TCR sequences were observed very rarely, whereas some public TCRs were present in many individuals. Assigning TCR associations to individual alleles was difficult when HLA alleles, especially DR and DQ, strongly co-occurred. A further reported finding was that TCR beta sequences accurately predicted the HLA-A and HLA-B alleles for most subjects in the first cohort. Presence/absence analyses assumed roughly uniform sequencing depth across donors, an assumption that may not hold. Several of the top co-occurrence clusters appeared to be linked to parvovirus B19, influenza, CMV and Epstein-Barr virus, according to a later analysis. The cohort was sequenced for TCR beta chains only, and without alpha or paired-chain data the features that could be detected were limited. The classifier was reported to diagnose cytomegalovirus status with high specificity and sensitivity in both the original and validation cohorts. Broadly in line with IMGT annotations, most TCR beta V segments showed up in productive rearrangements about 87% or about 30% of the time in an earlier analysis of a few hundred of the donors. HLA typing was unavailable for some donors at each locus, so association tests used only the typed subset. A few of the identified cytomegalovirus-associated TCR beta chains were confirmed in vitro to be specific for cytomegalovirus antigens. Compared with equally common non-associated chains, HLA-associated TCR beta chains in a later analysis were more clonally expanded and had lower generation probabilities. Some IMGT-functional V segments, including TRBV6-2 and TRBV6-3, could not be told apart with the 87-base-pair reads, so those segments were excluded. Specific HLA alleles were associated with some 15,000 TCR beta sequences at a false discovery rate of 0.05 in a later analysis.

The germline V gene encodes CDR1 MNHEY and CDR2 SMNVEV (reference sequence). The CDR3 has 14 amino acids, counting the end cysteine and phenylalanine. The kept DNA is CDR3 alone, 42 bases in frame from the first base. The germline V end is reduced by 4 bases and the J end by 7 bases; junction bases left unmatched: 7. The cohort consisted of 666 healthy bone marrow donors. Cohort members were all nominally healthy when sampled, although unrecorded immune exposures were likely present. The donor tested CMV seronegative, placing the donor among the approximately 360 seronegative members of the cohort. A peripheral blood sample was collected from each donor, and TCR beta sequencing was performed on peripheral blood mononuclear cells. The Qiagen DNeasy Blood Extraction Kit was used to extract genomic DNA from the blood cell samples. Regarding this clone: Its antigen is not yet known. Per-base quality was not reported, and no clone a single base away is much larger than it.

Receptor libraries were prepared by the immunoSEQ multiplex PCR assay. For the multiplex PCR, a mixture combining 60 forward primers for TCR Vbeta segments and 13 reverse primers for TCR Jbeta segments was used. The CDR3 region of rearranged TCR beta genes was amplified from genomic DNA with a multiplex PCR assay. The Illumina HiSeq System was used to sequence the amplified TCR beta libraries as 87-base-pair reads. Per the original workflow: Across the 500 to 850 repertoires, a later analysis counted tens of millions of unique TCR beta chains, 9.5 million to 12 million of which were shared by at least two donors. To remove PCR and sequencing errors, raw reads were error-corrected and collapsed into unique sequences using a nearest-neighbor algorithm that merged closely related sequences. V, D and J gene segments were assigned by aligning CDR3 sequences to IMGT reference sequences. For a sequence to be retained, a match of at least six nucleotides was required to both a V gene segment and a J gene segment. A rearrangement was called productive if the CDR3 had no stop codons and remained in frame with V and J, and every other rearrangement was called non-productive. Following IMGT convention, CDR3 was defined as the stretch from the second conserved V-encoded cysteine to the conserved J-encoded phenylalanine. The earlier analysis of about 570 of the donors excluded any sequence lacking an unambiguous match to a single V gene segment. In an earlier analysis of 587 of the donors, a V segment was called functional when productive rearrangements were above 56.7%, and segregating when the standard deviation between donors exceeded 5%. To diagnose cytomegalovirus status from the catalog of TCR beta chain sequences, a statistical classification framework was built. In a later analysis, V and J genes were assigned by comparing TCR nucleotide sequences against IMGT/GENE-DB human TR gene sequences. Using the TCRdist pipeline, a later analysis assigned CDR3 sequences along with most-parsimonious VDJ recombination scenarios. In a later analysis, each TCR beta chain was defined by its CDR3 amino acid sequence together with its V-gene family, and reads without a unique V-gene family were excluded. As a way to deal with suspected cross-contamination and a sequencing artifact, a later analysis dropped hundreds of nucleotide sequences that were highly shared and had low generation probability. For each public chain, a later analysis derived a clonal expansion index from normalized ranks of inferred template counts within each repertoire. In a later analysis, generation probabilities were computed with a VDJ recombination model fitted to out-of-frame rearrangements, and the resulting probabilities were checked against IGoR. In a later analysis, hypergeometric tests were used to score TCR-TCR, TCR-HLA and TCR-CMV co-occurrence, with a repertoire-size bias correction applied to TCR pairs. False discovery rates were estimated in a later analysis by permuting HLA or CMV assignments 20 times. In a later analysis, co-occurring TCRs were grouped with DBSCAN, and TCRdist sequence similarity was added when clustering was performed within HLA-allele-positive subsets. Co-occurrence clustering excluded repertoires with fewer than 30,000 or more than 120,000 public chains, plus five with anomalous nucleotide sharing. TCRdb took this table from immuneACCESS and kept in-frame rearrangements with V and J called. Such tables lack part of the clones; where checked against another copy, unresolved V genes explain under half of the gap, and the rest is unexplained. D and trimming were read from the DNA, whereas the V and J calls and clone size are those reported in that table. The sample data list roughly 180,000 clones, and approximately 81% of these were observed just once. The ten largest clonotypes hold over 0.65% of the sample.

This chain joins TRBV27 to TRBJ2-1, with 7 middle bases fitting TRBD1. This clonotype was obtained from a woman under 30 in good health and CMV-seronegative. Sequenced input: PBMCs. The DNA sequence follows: TGTGCCAGCAGTTCAGGGGGTTTGGAGAATGAGCAGTTCTTC. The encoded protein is CASSSGGLENEQFF.